The 12 T cell receptor beta chains given below trace back to one sample, sequenced in a study of technical replicates of blood from a few donors. The repertoire was sequenced with immunoSEQ multiplex PCR; TCRdb's copy has only in-frame clones and lacks some. The table lists tens of thousands of clones, around nine tenths of them singletons. What was sequenced was PBMCs. The receptors were gathered from a human donor in good health. Some clones in this sample may be carry-over from other donors' samples.

The V gene is TRBV7-2, the J gene TRBJ2-7; maybe TRBD2 (5 bases). Trimming removed 5 bases at V and 5 bases at J, with 16 bases between. CDR1 is SGHTA, CDR2 FQGNSA, per germline. CDR3 length: 14 residues. This CDR3 reads CASSPRAGLHEQYF. CDR3 coding DNA: TGTGCCAGCAGCCCTAGGGCCGGACTTCACGAGCAGTACTTC.

The V gene is TRBV2, the J gene TRBJ1-1; 7 bases align to TRBD1. CDR3 length: 17 residues. V was pared by 6 bases and J by 0 bases, with 13 bases of the junction left unmatched. CDR1 and CDR2 (germline): SNHLY, FYNNEI. The CDR3 protein is CASSGQEGGLMNTEAFF. The CDR3 nucleotides are TGTGCCAGCAGCGGACAGGAGGGGGGCCTCATGAACACTGAAGCTTTCTTT.

This clone is a singleton in its sample. The chain uses TRBV6-6 and TRBJ1-5; no clear D gene. The CDR3 spans 15 residues. CDR1 and CDR2 (germline): MNHNY, SVGAGI (reference sequence). The V end was cut by 3 bases, the J end by 6 bases, with 15 bases between. CDR3 DNA sequence: TGTGCCAGCAGTTATGTGCAGGTCGGTCTTCAGCCCCAGCATTTT. This encodes CASSYVQVGLQPQHF.

The chain is built from TRBV10-1 and TRBJ2-3; D is possibly TRBD2 (6 bases). Germline CDR1 WNHNN, CDR2 SYGVQD (reference sequence). Trimming stripped 4 bases from V and 1 base from J, with 9 bases between. CDR3 length: 14 residues. The CDR3 loop is CASSVSSGTDTQYF. The CDR3 coding sequence is TGCGCCAGCAGTGTGTCTAGCGGCACAGATACGCAGTATTTT.

The genes are TRBV11-1 and TRBJ2-7; 8 bases align to TRBD1. Germline values: CDR1 SGHAT, CDR2 FQDESV (reference sequence). There are 14 residues in the CDR3. V shed 8 bases and J 3 bases; nucleotides not matched to a gene: 9. The CDR3 nucleotides read TGTGCCAGCGGAGCCGACAGGGGACTCTACGAGCAGTACTTC. The encoded protein is CASGADRGLYEQYF.

This clone is a singleton in its sample. The chain uses TRBV4-1 and TRBJ2-2; TRBD2 matches at 13 bases. The CDR3 runs 20 residues. Germline CDR1 reads MGHRA; CDR2 reads YSYEKL. Trimming removed 0 bases from V and 7 bases from J; junction bases left unmatched: 14. As DNA, the CDR3 is TGCGCCAGCAGCCAAGAGTCCAAACTAGCGGGGGGGGCAGGGGGCGGGGAGCTGTTTTTT. Its protein product is CASSQESKLAGGAGGGELFF.

The rearrangement uses TRBV11-3 and TRBJ1-3; the D gene is possibly TRBD1 (6 bases). CDR1 and CDR2 (germline): SGHNT, YENEEA. The V and J ends lost 5 bases and 8 bases respectively, with 10 bases between them. The CDR3 totals 12 residues. CDR3 nucleotide sequence: TGTGCCAGCAGCGCAGGGGTAGACACCATATATTTT. It encodes CASSAGVDTIYF.

The chain employs TRBV14 and TRBJ2-1; 10 nucleotides agree with TRBD2. V shed 4 bases, J shed 6 bases, and the junction held 15 bases outside the gene matches. The CDR3 consists of 18 residues. Per the germline V gene, CDR1 is SGHDN and CDR2 is FVKESK. The CDR3 protein is CASSPTVASGGPGNEQFF. DNA of the CDR3: TGTGCCAGCAGCCCCACCGTGGCTAGCGGGGGACCGGGCAATGAGCAGTTCTTC. Filled out from reference TRBV14 and TRBJ2-1, the complete variable domain reads EAGVTQFPSHSVIEKGQTVTLRCDPISGHDNLYWYRRVMGKEIKFLLHFVKESKQDESGMPNNRFLAERTGGTYSTLKVQPAELEDSGVYFCASSPTVASGGPGNEQFFGPGTRLTVL.

The V and J genes are TRBV6-5 and TRBJ1-2; a weak D match, TRBD1 (6 bases). Deletions cut 0 bases from V and 6 bases from J, with 14 bases between. CDR1 is MNHEY, CDR2 SVGAGI, per germline. The CDR3 has 15 amino acids. The CDR3 bases are TGTGCCAGCAGTTACTCGTCCAGGGGTAGCAATGGCTACACCTTC. The encoded protein is CASSYSSRGSNGYTF.

The rearrangement uses TRBV6-6 and TRBJ2-7, with 13 nucleotides matching TRBD2. There are 16 residues in the CDR3. The ends lost 2 bases at V and 6 bases at J; junction bases unmatched: 7. Germline-derived CDR1 and CDR2 are MNHNY and SVGAGI (reference sequence). CDR3 coding DNA: TGTGCCAGCAGTTACAGGGGGACTAGCGGGACTTTCGAGCAGTACTTC. Protein sequence: CASSYRGTSGTFEQYF.

The rearrangement uses TRBV9 and TRBJ1-2; no clear D gene. Germline V gene sequence: CDR1 SGDLS, CDR2 YYNGEE. This CDR3 is built from 15 residues. Between the trimmed V and J ends, which lost 0 bases and 1 base, there was a span of 10 bases. The CDR3 sequence: CASSVVWADNYGYTF. The CDR3 DNA reads TGTGCCAGCAGCGTAGTGTGGGCAGATAACTATGGCTACACCTTC. The complete variable domain, with remaining parts taken from reference TRBV9 and TRBJ1-2, reads DSGVTQTPKHLITATGQRVTLRCSPRSGDLSVYWYQQSLDQGLQFLIQYYNGEERAKGNILERFSAQQFPDLHSELNLSSLELGDSALYFCASSVVWADNYGYTFGSGTRLTVV.

The chain couples TRBV6-6 to TRBJ2-1; no clear D. Deletions cut 5 bases from V and 4 bases from J, with 9 bases between. The CDR3 sequence is 13 residues long. Germline V gene lookup returns CDR1 MNHNY and CDR2 SVGAGI (reference sequence). The CDR3 is CASSRSGYNEQFF. CDR3 nucleotide sequence: TGTGCCAGCAGTCGGAGTGGGTACAATGAGCAGTTCTTC.